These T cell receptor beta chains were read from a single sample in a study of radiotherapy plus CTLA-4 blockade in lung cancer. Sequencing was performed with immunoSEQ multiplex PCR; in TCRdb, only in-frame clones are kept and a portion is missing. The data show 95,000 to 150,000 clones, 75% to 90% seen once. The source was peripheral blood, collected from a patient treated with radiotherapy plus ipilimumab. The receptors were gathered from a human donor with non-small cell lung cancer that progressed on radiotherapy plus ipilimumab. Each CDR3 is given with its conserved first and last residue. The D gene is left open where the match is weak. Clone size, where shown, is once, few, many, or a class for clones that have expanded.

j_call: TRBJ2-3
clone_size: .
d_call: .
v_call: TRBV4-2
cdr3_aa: CASSQGGRDGSADTQYF
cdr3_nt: TGTGCCAGCAGCCAAGGAGGCCGGGACGGGAGTGCAGATACGCAGTATTTT

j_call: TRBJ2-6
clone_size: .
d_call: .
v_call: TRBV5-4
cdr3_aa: CASSLESGANVLTF
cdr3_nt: TGTGCCAGCAGCTTGGAGTCTGGGGCCAACGTCCTGACTTTC

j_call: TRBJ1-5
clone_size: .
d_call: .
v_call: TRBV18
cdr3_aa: CASSPALGPQHF
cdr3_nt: TGTGCCAGCTCACCGGCTTTGGGCCCCCAGCATTTT

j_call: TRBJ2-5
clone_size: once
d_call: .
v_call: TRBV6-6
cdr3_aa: CASRMRGAGETQYF
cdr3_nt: TGTGCCAGCCGTATGAGGGGTGCCGGGGAGACCCAGTACTTC

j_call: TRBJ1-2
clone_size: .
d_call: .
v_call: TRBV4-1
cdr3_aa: CASSQIVTLGNYGYTF
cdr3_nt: TGCGCCAGCAGCCAAATAGTGACTTTAGGGAACTATGGCTACACCTTC

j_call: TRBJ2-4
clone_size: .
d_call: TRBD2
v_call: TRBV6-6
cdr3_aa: CASSPGTSSYIQYF
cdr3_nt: TGTGCCAGCAGCCCTGGGACTAGCAGTTACATTCAGTACTTC

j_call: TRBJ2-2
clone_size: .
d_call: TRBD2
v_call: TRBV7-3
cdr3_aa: CASSLGGGNTGELFF
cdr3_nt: TGTGCCAGCAGCTTAGGCGGGGGGAACACCGGGGAGCTGTTTTTT

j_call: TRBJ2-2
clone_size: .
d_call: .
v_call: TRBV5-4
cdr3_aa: CASSLKWTASTGELFF
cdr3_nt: TGTGCCAGCAGCTTGAAATGGACAGCGAGCACCGGGGAGCTGTTTTTT

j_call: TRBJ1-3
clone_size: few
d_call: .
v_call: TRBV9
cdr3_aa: CASSVGDGSGNTIYF
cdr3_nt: TGTGCCAGCAGCGTAGGGGACGGTTCTGGAAACACCATATATTTT

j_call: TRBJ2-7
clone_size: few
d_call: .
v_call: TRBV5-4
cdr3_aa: CASSIRDKTYEQYF
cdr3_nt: TGTGCCAGCAGCATCCGGGACAAGACCTACGAGCAGTACTTC

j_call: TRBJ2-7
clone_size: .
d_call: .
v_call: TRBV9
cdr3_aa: CASSVGQDPGEQYF
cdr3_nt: TGTGCCAGCAGCGTAGGCCAGGACCCTGGCGAGCAGTACTTC

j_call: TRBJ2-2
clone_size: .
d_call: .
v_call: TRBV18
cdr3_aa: CASSPSRGPSNTGELFF
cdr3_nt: TGTGCCAGCTCACCAAGCCGGGGCCCCTCGAACACCGGGGAGCTGTTTTTT

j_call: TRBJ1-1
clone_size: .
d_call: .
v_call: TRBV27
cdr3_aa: CASSLLRGGSNMNTEAFF
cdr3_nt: TGTGCCAGCAGTTTATTAAGAGGGGGAAGTAATATGAACACTGAAGCTTTCTTT

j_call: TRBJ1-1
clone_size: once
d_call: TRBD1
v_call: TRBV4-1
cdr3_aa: CASSLGQFMNTEAFF
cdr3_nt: TGCGCCAGCAGCCTGGGACAGTTCATGAACACTGAAGCTTTCTTT

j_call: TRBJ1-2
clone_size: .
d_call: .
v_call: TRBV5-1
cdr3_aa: CASSGQTGSNYGYTF
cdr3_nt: TGCGCCAGCAGCGGACAGACAGGTTCTAACTATGGCTACACCTTC

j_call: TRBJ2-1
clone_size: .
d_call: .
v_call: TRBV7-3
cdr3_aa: CASSPDGVGYEQFF
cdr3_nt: TGTGCCAGCAGCCCCGATGGGGTCGGGTATGAGCAGTTCTTC

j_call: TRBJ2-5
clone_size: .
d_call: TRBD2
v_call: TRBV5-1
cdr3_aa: CASSRGLAGEGETQYF
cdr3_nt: TGCGCCAGCAGCCGGGGACTAGCGGGAGAGGGTGAGACCCAGTACTTC

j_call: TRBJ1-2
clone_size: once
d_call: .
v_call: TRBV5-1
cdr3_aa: CASRSDPGPREGYTF
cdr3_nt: TGCGCCAGCAGGTCTGACCCCGGGCCGAGGGAGGGCTACACCTTC

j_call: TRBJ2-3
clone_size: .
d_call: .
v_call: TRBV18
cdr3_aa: CASSPQHSTDTQYF
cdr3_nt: TGTGCCAGCTCACCCCAACACAGCACAGATACGCAGTATTTT

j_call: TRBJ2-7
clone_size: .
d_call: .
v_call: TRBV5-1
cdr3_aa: CASSLPGRTYEQYF
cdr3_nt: TGCGCCAGCAGCTTGCCCGGGAGAACCTACGAGCAGTACTTC

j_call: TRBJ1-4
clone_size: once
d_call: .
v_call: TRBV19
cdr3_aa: CASSKWADSINEKLFF
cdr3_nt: TGTGCCAGTAGTAAGTGGGCAGATTCCATTAATGAAAAACTGTTTTTT

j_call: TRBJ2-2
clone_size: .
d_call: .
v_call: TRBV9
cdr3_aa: CASSSRGKGGTGELFF
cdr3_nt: TGTGCCAGCAGCAGCCGTGGTAAAGGGGGCACCGGGGAGCTGTTTTTT

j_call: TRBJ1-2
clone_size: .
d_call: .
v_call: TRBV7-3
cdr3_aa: CASSFDQTSYTF
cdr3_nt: TGTGCCAGCAGCTTCGATCAGACCAGCTACACCTTC

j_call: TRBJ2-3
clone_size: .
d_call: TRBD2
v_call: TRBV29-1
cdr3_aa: CSVEDPRGKIGTDTQYF
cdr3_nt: TGCAGCGTTGAAGATCCGCGGGGGAAGATTGGTACAGATACGCAGTATTTT

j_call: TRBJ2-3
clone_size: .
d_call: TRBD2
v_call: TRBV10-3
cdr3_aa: CAIRSGSKDTQYF
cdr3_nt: TGTGCCATCCGTAGCGGGAGCAAGGATACGCAGTATTTT

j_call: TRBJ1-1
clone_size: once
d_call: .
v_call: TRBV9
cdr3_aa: CASSRRGAGMNTEAFF
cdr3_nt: TGTGCCAGCAGTCGTAGGGGAGCGGGGATGAACACTGAAGCTTTCTTT

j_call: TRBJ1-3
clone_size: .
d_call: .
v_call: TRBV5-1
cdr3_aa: CASSLEGYISGNTIYF
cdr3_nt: TGCGCCAGCAGCTTGGAGGGGTACATCTCTGGAAACACCATATATTTT

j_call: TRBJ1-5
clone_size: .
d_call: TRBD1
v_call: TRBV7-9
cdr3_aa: CASSLEGQANQPQHF
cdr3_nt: TGTGCCAGCAGCTTAGAAGGACAGGCCAATCAGCCCCAGCATTTT

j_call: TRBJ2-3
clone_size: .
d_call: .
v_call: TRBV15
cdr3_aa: CATSRVRRGTDTQYF
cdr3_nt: TGTGCCACCAGCAGAGTTAGGAGGGGCACAGATACGCAGTATTTT

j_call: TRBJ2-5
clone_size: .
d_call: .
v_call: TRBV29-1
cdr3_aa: CSVESNWETQYF
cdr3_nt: TGCAGCGTTGAAAGTAACTGGGAGACCCAGTACTTC

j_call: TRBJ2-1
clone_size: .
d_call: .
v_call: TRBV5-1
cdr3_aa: CASSLQTDNEQFF
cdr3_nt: TGCGCCAGCAGCTTACAGACAGACAATGAGCAGTTCTTC

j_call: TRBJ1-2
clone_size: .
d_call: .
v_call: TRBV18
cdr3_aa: CASSKATNYGYTF
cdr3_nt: TGTGCCAGCTCAAAAGCCACTAACTATGGCTACACCTTC

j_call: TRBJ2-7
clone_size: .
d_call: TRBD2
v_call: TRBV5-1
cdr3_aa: CASSLVLAGADEQYF
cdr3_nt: TGCGCCAGCAGCTTGGTATTAGCGGGAGCTGACGAGCAGTACTTC

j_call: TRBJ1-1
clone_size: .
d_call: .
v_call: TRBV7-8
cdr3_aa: CASSLGMVRKTEAFF
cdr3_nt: TGTGCCAGCAGCTTAGGTATGGTTCGGAAGACTGAAGCTTTCTTT

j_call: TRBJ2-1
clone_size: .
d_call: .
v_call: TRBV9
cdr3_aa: CASSAMGRTASDEQFF
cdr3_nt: TGTGCCAGCAGCGCGATGGGACGGACCGCGTCGGATGAGCAGTTCTTC

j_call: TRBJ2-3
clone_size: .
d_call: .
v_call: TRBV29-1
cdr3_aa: CSVRTRNTDTQYF
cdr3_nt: TGCAGCGTCCGTACAAGAAACACAGATACGCAGTATTTT

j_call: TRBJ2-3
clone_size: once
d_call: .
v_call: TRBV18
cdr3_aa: CASSTGTSTDTQYF
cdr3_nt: TGTGCCAGCTCAACAGGTACCAGCACAGATACGCAGTATTTT

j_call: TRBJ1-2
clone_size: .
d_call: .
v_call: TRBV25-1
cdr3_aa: CASSPAGADVGGYTF
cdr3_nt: TGTGCCAGCAGTCCTGCCGGGGCAGATGTGGGTGGCTACACCTTC

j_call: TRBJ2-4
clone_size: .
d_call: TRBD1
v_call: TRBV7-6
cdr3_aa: CASSPSRDRANIQYF
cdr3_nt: TGTGCCAGCAGCCCTAGTAGGGACAGGGCAAACATTCAGTACTTC

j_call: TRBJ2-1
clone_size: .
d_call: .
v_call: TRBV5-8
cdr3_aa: CASSLYSGGRIEQFF
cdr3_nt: TGTGCCAGCAGCTTGTATAGTGGGGGCCGTATTGAGCAGTTCTTC

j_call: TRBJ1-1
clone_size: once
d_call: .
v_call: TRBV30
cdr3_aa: CARDRLTEAFF
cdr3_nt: TGTGCCCGCGACAGGTTGACTGAAGCTTTCTTT

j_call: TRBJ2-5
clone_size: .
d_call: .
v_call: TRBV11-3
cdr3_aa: CASSLVRSTQYF
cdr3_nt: TGTGCCAGCAGCTTAGTAAGGTCGACCCAGTACTTC

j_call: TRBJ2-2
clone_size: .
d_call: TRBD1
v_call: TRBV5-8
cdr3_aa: CASRPSGGRSTGELFF
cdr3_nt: TGTGCCAGCAGACCTTCAGGGGGTAGAAGCACCGGGGAGCTGTTTTTT

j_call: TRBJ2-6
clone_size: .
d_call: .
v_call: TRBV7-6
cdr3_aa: CASSLAGMGHSTSGANVLTF
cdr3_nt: TGTGCCAGCAGCTTAGCGGGTATGGGCCACTCAACCTCTGGGGCCAACGTCCTGACTTTC

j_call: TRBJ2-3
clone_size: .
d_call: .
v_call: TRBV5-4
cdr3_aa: CASSAPGTSTLTQYF
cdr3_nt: TGTGCCAGCAGCGCACCCGGGACTTCCACCCTTACGCAGTATTTT